This T cell receptor (beta chain) was sequenced in a study of naive and memory T cell subsets. Study findings and constraints: The RNA method is potentially sensitive to activation and differentiation changes.

Ligated cDNA underwent four rounds of PCR with nested alpha and beta constant region primers and SP2. For blood and skin samples, reverse transcription used TCR alpha and beta constant primers. TCRdb reprocessed the UMI-ligation and nested PCR reads via MiXCR and lists one record per CDR3 protein. Seen here are roughly 2,200 distinct CDR3 sequences, around 4.4% observed once, and the top ten hold 15% to 20%. The treatment: skin biopsy from saline-injected control site (resident skin T cells). Cells were not sorted; total RNA input targeted 1 to 1000 ng. An oligonucleotide containing a UMI was ligated to the 3' end of TCR cDNA. Skin sites injected with saline were biopsied to capture resident skin T cells. V was trimmed by 7 bases and J by 3 bases, leaving 15 bases between them. The CDR3 covers 14 residues. This clonotype was found a few times. The antigen is undetermined.

The sample here was skin, taken from a saline injection site in the skin. The genes are TRBV12-3 or TRBV12-4 and TRBJ1-2; D remains unclear. This sequence was found in an adult in good health. CDR3 DNA sequence: TGTGCCAGCACCCGGGCCGATCCAGACTATGGCTACACCTTC. It yields the protein CASTRADPDYGYTF.